This T cell receptor beta chain was captured in a study of cytomegalovirus exposure and HLA in healthy donors. A remark on this clone: What it binds is not known.

Points from the study as a whole: Only CMV serostatus was available as immune exposure information. In vitro experiments confirmed that three CMV-associated chains were specific for CMV antigens. Most likely, a cluster of highly shared sequence variants arose as a sequencing artifact.

PCR involved 60 Vbeta and 13 Jbeta primers. The protocol was immunoSEQ multiplex PCR, while the TCRdb copy is restricted to in-frame clones and leaves out a portion. The top ten clones hold roughly 31% of a sample with about 120,000 clones, about 80% of them seen once. Trimming took 5 bases from V and 3 from J, leaving 16 bases between them. The CDR3 extends over 15 amino acids. CDR1 and CDR2 (germline): SNHLY, FYNNEI. The receptor's source is a man in his sixties in good health and CMV-seropositive. V gene TRBV2 combines with J gene TRBJ1-2; no clear D. The sequenced material came from PBMCs. The CDR3 nucleotides read TGTGCCAGCAGTCTCGACAATCCGAGGGACTATGGCTACACCTTC. Protein sequence: CASSLDNPRDYGYTF.